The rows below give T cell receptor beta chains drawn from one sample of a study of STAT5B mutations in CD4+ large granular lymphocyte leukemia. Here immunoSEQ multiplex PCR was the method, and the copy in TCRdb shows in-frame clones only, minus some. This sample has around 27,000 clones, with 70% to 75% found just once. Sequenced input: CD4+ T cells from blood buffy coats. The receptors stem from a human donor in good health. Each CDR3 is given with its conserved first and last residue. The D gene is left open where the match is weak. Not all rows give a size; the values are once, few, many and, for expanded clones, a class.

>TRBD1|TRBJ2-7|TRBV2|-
CASRTTGTGAYEQYF
TGTGCCAGCAGAACCACCGGGACAGGGGCCTACGAGCAGTACTTC
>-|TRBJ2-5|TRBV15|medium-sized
CATSTGTAGKGTQYF
TGTGCCACCAGCACCGGTACGGCCGGCAAAGGGACCCAGTACTTC
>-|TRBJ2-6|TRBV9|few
CASGRGGGANVLTF
TGTGCCAGCGGACGGGGAGGAGGGGCCAACGTCCTGACTTTC
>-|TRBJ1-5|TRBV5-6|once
CASSFTPSNQPQHF
TGTGCCAGCAGCTTTACTCCGAGCAATCAGCCCCAGCATTTT
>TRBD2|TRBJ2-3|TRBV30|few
CAWRPLLGAGATDTQYF
TGTGCCTGGAGACCCCTCCTGGGCGCGGGAGCGACAGATACGCAGTATTTT
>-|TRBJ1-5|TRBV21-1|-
CASVTTEGQGSNQPQHF
TGTGCCAGCGTGACTACGGAAGGACAGGGGAGCAATCAGCCCCAGCATTTT
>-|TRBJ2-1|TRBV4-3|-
CASSRQVMDNEQFF
TGCGCCAGCAGCAGACAGGTCATGGACAATGAGCAGTTCTTC
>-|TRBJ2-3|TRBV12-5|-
CASGLSRGLSTDTQYF
TGTGCTAGTGGTTTGTCCAGAGGCTTGAGCACAGATACGCAGTATTTT
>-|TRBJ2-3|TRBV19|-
CASSARRGDTQYF
TGTGCCAGTAGTGCACGTAGGGGGGATACGCAGTATTTT
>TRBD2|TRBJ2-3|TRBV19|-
CASSISWGGDTQYF
TGTGCCAGTAGTATTTCTTGGGGGGGAGATACGCAGTATTTT
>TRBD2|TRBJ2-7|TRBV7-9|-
CASSPKYRLAGVRDEQYF
TGTGCCAGCAGCCCAAAATACCGACTAGCGGGAGTCAGAGACGAGCAGTACTTC
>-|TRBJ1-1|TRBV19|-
CASSMFGGIGTEAFF
TGTGCCAGTAGTATGTTCGGGGGCATTGGCACTGAAGCTTTCTTT
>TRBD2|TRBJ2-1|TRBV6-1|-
CASSVSTSGVYNEQFF
TGTGCCAGCAGTGTCTCGACTAGCGGGGTATACAATGAGCAGTTCTTC
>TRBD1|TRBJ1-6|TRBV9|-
CASSAKTGSSSPLHF
TGTGCCAGCAGCGCGAAGACAGGGAGCAGTTCACCCCTCCACTTT
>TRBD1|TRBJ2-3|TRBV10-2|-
CASKGQGTDTQYF
TGCGCCAGCAAAGGACAGGGCACAGATACGCAGTATTTT
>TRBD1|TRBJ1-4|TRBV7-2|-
CASSLKQGYSGLFF
TGTGCCAGCAGCTTAAAACAGGGGTATAGCGGACTGTTTTTT
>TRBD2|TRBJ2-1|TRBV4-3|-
CASSQVLAGVNEQFF
TGCGCCAGCAGCCAAGTATTAGCGGGAGTAAATGAGCAGTTCTTC
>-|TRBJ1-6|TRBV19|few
CASSLPRLSGVDNSPLHF
TGTGCCAGTAGTTTACCCCGACTGTCAGGGGTTGATAATTCACCCCTCCACTTT
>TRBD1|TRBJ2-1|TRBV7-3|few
CASSLRTGVANNEQFF
TGTGCCAGCAGCTTGCGAACAGGGGTGGCGAACAATGAGCAGTTCTTC
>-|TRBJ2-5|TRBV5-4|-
CASSLFPETQYF
TGTGCCAGCAGCTTGTTTCCAGAGACCCAGTACTTC
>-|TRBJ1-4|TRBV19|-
CASSTSGTPNEKLFF
TGTGCCAGTAGTACCTCCGGGACACCTAATGAAAAACTGTTTTTT
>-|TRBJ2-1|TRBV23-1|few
CASTFQGPCANEQFF
TGCGCCAGCACATTCCAGGGGCCCTGCGCCAATGAGCAGTTCTTC
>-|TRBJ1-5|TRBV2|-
CASREQLSNQPQHF
TGTGCCAGCAGGGAACAGTTAAGCAATCAGCCCCAGCATTTT
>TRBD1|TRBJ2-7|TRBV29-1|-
CSFTGQLFYEQYF
TGCAGCTTTACGGGACAGCTATTCTACGAGCAGTACTTC
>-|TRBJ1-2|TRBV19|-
CASRETGRGNYGYTF
TGTGCCAGCCGAGAGACAGGCAGGGGAAACTATGGCTACACCTTC
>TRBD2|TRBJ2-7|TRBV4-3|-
CASSQLAGGPYEQYF
TGCGCCAGCAGCCAATTAGCGGGAGGGCCGTACGAGCAGTACTTC
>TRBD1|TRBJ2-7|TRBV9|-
CASSVAPTGTGPYEQYF
TGTGCCAGCAGCGTAGCGCCCACCGGGACAGGGCCCTACGAGCAGTACTTC
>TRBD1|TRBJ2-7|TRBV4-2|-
CASSQGSGTGIPYEQYF
TGTGCCAGCAGCCAGGGCAGCGGGACAGGGATTCCCTACGAGCAGTACTTC
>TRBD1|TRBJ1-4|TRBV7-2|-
CASSLARQGEKLFF
TGTGCCAGCAGCTTAGCCCGACAGGGGGAAAAACTGTTTTTT
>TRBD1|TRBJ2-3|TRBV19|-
CASRPGDRSTDTQYF
TGTGCCAGTAGGCCCGGGGACAGAAGCACAGATACGCAGTATTTT
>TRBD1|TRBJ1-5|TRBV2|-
CASSGQGAQPQHF
TGTGCCAGCAGTGGACAGGGGGCTCAGCCCCAGCATTTT
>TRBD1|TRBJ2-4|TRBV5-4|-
CASSLGDSLAKNIQYF
TGTGCCAGCAGCTTGGGGGACAGCCTAGCCAAAAACATTCAGTACTTC
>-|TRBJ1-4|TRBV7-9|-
CASSLANSNEKLFF
TGTGCCAGCAGCTTAGCGAATTCTAATGAAAAACTGTTTTTT
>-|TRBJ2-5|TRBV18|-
CASSPQKETQYF
TGTGCCAGCTCGCCACAAAAAGAGACCCAGTACTTC
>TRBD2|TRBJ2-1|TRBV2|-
CASSDALAGRGEQFF
TGTGCCAGCAGTGATGCTTTAGCGGGACGGGGTGAGCAGTTCTTC
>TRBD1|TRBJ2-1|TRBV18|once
CASSPNTGDNEQFF
TGTGCCAGCTCACCAAACACAGGGGATAATGAGCAGTTCTTC
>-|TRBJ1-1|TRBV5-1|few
CASSLTGLKVEAFF
TGCGCCAGCAGCCTGACGGGACTGAAGGTTGAAGCTTTCTTT
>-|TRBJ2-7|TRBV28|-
CASRQGPYEQYF
TGTGCCAGTCGACAAGGACCTTACGAGCAGTACTTC
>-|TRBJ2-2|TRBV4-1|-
CASSQEIRSTGELFF
TGCGCCAGCAGCCAAGAGATCCGGAGCACCGGGGAGCTGTTTTTT
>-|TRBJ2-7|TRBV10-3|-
CAISASSYEQYF
TGTGCCATCAGTGCCAGCTCCTACGAGCAGTACTTC
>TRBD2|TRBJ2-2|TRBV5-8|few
CASTPGPSSGAPNTGELFF
TGTGCCAGCACGCCAGGGCCTTCTAGCGGGGCCCCGAACACCGGGGAGCTGTTTTTT
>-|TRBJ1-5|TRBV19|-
CASSSTTPVSNQPQHF
TGTGCCAGTAGTTCTACGACACCAGTTAGCAATCAGCCCCAGCATTTT
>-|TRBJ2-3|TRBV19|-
CASSAHRGGVDTQYF
TGTGCCAGTAGTGCCCACAGGGGGGGGGTAGATACGCAGTATTTT
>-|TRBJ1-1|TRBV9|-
CASSVTAIMNTEAFF
TGTGCCAGCAGCGTTACAGCTATCATGAACACTGAAGCTTTCTTT
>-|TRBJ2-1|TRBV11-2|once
CASSLGPGVGYNEQFF
TGTGCCAGCAGCTTAGGCCCGGGAGTGGGCTACAATGAGCAGTTCTTC
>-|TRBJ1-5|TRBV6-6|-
CASSYSWPSNQPQHF
TGTGCCAGCAGTTACTCGTGGCCAAGCAATCAGCCCCAGCATTTT
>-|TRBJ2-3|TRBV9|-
CASSVRPNSESDTQYF
TGTGCCAGCAGCGTAAGGCCCAACTCTGAGTCAGATACGCAGTATTTT
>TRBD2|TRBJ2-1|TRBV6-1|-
CASSVRTGTSGSEQFF
TGTGCCAGCAGTGTTAGAACCGGGACTAGCGGGAGTGAGCAGTTCTTC
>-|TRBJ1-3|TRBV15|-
CATSRDQGNTIYF
TGTGCCACCAGCAGAGATCAAGGAAACACCATATATTTT
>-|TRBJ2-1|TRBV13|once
CASSLGTNGYNEQFF
TGTGCCAGCAGCTTAGGAACCAACGGATACAATGAGCAGTTCTTC
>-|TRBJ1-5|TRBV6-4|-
CARLPGNISQPQHF
TGTGCCAGACTTCCAGGGAACATCAGTCAGCCCCAGCATTTT
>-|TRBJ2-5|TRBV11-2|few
CASSSVDWGRETQYF
TGTGCCAGCAGCTCAGTAGATTGGGGTCGAGAGACCCAGTACTTC
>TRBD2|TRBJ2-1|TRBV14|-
CASSQESSGSFTYNEQFF
TGTGCCAGCAGCCAAGAGTCTAGCGGGAGTTTTACCTACAATGAGCAGTTCTTC
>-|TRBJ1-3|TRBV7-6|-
CASSLRESSGNTIYF
TGTGCCAGCAGCTTACGCGAGAGCTCTGGAAACACCATATATTTT
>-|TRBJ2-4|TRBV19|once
CATPQDSIYKNIQYF
TGTGCCACCCCCCAGGACTCGATATACAAAAACATTCAGTACTTC